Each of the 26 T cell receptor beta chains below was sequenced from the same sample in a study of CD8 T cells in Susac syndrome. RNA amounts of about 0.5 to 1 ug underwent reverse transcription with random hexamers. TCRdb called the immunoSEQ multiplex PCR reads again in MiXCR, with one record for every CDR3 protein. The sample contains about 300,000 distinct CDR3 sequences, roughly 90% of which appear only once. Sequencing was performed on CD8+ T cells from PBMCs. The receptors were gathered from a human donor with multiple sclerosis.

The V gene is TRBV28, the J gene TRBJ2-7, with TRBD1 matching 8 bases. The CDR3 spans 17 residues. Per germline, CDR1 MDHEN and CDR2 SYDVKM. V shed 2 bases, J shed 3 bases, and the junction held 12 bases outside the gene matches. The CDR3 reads CASSLPEYRGFFYEQYF. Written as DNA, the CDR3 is TGTGCCAGCAGTTTACCCGAATACAGGGGGTTCTTCTACGAGCAGTACTTC.

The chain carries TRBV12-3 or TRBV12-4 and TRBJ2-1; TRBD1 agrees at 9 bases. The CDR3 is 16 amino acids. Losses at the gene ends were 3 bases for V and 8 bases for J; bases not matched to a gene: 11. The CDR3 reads CASSLTSGTGYHEQFF. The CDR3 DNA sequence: TGTGCCAGCAGTTTGACATCCGGGACAGGGTACCATGAGCAGTTCTTC.

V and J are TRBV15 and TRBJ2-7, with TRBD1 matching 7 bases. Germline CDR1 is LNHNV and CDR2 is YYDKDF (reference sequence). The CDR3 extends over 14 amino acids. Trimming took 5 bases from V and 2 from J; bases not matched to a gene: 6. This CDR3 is CATSEGAFAYEQYF. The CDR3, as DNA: TGTGCCACCAGCGAGGGGGCCTTCGCCTACGAGCAGTACTTC.

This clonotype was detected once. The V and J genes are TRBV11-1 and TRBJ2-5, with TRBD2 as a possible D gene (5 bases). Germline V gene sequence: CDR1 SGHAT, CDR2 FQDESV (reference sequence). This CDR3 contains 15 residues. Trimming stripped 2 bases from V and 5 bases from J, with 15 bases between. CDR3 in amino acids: CASSLTGSSAETQYF. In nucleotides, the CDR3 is TGTGCCAGCAGCTTAACGGGGAGCTCGGCGGAGACCCAGTACTTC. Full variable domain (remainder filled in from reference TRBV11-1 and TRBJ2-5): EAEVAQSPRYKITEKSQAVAFWCDPISGHATLYWYRQILGQGPELLVQFQDESVVDDSQLPKDRFSAERLKGVDSTLKIQPAELGDSAMYLCASSLTGSSAETQYFGPGTRLLVL.

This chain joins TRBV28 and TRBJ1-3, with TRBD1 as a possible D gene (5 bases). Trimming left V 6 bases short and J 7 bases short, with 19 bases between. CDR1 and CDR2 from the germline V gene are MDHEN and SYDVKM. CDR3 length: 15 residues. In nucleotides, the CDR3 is TGTGCCAGCAGCCGAGTGGGGACCACGAGTAACACCATATATTTT. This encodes CASSRVGTTSNTIYF.

The CDR3 here is CASSGLLHGSYNEQFF. In DNA, the CDR3 is TGTGCCAGCAGCGGACTTCTCCACGGCTCCTACAATGAGCAGTTCTTC. The chain uses TRBV27 and TRBJ2-1, with D possibly being TRBD2 (5 bases). The germline V and J ends were trimmed by 6 bases and 0 bases, with 15 bases remaining between them. The V gene's germline CDR1 is MNHEY and CDR2 SMNVEV (reference sequence). CDR3 length: 16 residues.

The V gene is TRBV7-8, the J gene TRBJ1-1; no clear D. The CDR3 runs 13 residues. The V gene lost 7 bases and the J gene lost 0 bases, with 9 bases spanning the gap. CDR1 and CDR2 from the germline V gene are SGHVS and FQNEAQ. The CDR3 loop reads CASILTLNTEAFF. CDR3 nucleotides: TGTGCCAGCATCTTGACACTGAACACTGAAGCTTTCTTT.

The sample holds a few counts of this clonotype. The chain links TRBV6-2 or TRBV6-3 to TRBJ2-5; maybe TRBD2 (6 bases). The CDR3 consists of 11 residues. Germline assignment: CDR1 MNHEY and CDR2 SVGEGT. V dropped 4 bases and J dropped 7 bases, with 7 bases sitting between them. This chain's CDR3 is CASSWGGTQYF. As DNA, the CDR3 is TGTGCCAGCAGTTGGGGAGGGACCCAGTACTTC.

The CDR3 DNA follows: TGTGCCAGCAGCCCGGGACTAGCGGGAGTATTGTCCTACGAGCAGTACTTC. Encoded protein: CASSPGLAGVLSYEQYF. The rearrangement uses TRBV5-6 and TRBJ2-7, with 14 positions matching TRBD2. CDR1 and CDR2 (germline): SGHDT, YYEEEE. Trimming cost V 4 bases and J 1 base; bases outside gene matches: 7. CDR3 length: 17 amino acids.

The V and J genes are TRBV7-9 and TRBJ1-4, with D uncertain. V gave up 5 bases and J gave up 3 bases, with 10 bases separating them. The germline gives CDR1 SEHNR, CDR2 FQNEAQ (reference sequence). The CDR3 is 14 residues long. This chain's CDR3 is CASSRGSPNEKLFF. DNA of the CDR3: TGTGCCAGCAGCCGGGGTAGTCCTAATGAAAAACTGTTTTTT.

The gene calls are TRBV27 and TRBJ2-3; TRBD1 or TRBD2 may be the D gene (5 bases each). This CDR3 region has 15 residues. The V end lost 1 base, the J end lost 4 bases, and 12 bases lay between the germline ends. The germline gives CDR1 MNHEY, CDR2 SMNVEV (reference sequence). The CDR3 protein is CASSLLSGPADTQYF. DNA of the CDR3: TGTGCCAGCAGTTTATTGTCGGGGCCGGCAGATACGCAGTATTTT.

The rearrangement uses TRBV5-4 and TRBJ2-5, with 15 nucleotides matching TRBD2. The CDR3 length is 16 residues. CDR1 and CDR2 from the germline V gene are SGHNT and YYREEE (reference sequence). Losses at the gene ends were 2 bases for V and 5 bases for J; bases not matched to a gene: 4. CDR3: CASSLRTSGRAETQYF. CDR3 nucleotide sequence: TGTGCCAGCAGCTTAAGGACTAGCGGGAGGGCGGAGACCCAGTACTTC.

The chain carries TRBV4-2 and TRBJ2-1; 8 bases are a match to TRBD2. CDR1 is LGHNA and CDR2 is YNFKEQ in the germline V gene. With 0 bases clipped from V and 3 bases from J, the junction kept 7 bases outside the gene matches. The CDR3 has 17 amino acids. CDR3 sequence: CASSQEAAGGVYNEQFF. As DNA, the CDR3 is TGTGCCAGCAGCCAAGAGGCGGCGGGGGGTGTCTACAATGAGCAGTTCTTC.

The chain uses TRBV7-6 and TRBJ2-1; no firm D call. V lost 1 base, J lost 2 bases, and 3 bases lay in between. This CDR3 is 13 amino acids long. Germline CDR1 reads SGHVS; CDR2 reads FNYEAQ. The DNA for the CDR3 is TGTGCCAGCAGCTTAGTAGCCTACAATGAGCAGTTCTTC. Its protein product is CASSLVAYNEQFF.

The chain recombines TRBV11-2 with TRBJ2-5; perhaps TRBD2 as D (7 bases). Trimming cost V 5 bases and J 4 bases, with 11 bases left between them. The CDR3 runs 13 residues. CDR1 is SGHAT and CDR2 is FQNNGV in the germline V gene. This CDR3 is CASSEGGGETQYF. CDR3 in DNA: TGTGCCAGCAGCGAGGGGGGGGGAGAGACCCAGTACTTC.

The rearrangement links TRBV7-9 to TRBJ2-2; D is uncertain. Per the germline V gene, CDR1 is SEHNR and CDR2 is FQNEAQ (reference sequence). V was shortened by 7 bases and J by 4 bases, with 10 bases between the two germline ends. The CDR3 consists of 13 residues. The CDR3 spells CASTTLATGELFF. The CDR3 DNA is TGTGCCAGCACCACGTTGGCCACCGGGGAGCTGTTTTTT.

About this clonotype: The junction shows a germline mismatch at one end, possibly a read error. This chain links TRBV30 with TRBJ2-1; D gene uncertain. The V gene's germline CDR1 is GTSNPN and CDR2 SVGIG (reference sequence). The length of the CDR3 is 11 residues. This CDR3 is CAWSPSHEQCF. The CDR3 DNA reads TGTGCCTGGAGTCCAAGTCACGAGCAGTGCTTC. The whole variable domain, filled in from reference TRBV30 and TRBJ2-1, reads SQTIHQWPATLVQPVGSPLSLECTVEGTSNPNLYWYRQAAGRGLQLLFYSVGIGQISSEVPQNLSASRPQDRQFILSSKKLLLSDSGFYLCAWSPSHEQCFGPGTRLTVL.

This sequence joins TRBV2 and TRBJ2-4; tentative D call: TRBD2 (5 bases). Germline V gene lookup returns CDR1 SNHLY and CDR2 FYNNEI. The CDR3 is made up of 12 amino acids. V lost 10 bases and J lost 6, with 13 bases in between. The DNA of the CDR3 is TGTGCCACCTTACTAGACGGAAACATTCAGTACTTC. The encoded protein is CATLLDGNIQYF.

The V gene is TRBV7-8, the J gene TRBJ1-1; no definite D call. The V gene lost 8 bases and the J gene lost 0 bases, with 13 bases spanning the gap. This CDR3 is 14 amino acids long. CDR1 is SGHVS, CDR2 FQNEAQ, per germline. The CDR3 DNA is TGTGCCAGCCAGTCCGGGATCATGAACACTGAAGCTTTCTTT. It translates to CASQSGIMNTEAFF. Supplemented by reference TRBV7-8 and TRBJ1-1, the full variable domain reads GAGVSQSPRYKVAKRGQDVALRCDPISGHVSLFWYQQALGQGPEFLTYFQNEAQLDKSGLPSDRFFAERPEGSVSTLKIQRTQQEDSAVYLCASQSGIMNTEAFFGQGTRLTVV.

CDR3 in amino acids: CSARDVAYEQYF. Here the CDR3 DNA reads TGCAGTGCCCGGGACGTAGCCTACGAGCAGTACTTC. This chain links TRBV20-1 with TRBJ2-7; D is possibly TRBD1 or TRBD2 (5 bases each). Looked up from germline, CDR1 is DFQATT and CDR2 is SNEGSKA (reference sequence). V was cut by 6 bases and J by 2 bases, with 11 bases left in between. The CDR3 spans 12 residues.

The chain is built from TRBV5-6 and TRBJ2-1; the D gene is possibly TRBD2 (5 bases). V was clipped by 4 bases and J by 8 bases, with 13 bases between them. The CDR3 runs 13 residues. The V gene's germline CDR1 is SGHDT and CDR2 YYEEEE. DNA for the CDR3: TGTGCCAGCAGCCCACCTGAGGGTGATGAGCAGTTCTTC. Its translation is CASSPPEGDEQFF.

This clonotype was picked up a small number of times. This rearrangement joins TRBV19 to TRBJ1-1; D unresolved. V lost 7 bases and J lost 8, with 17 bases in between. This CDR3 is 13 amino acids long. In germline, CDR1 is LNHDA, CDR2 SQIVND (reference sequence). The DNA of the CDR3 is TGTGCCAGTACTAGATCCAGGAACCCCGAAGCTTTCTTT. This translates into CASTRSRNPEAFF. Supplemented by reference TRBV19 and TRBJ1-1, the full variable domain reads DGGITQSPKYLFRKEGQNVTLSCEQNLNHDAMYWYRQDPGQGLRLIYYSQIVNDFQKGDIAEGYSVSREKKESFPLTVTSAQKNPTAFYLCASTRSRNPEAFFGQGTRLTVV.

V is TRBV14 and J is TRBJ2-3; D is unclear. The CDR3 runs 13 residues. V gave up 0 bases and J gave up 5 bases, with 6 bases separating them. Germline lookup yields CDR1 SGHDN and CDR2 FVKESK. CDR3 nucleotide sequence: TGTGCCAGCAGCCAAGAAATTCTAGATACGCAGTATTTT. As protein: CASSQEILDTQYF. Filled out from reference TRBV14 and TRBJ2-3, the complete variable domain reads EAGVTQFPSHSVIEKGQTVTLRCDPISGHDNLYWYRRVMGKEIKFLLHFVKESKQDESGMPNNRFLAERTGGTYSTLKVQPAELEDSGVYFCASSQEILDTQYFGPGTRLTVL.

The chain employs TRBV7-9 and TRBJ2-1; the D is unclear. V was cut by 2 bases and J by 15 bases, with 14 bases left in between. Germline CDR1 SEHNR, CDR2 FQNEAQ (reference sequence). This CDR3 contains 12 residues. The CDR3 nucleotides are TGTGCCAGCAGCTTAATCGCCCTCGATCGGTTCTTC. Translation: CASSLIALDRFF.

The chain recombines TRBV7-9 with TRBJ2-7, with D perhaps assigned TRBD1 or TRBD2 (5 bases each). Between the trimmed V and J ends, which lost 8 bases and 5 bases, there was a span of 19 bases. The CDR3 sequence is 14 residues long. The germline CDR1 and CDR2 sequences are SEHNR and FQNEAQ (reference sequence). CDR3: CASSRGQGFHEQYF. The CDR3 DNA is TGTGCCAGCTCCAGAGGGCAGGGATTTCACGAGCAGTACTTC.

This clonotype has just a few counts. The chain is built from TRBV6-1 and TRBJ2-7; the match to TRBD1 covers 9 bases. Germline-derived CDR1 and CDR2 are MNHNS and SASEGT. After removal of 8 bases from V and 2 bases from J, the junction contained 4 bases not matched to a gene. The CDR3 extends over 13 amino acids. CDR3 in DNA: TGTGCCAGCGGGGACAGGGTCCCCTACGAGCAGTACTTC. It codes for CASGDRVPYEQYF.